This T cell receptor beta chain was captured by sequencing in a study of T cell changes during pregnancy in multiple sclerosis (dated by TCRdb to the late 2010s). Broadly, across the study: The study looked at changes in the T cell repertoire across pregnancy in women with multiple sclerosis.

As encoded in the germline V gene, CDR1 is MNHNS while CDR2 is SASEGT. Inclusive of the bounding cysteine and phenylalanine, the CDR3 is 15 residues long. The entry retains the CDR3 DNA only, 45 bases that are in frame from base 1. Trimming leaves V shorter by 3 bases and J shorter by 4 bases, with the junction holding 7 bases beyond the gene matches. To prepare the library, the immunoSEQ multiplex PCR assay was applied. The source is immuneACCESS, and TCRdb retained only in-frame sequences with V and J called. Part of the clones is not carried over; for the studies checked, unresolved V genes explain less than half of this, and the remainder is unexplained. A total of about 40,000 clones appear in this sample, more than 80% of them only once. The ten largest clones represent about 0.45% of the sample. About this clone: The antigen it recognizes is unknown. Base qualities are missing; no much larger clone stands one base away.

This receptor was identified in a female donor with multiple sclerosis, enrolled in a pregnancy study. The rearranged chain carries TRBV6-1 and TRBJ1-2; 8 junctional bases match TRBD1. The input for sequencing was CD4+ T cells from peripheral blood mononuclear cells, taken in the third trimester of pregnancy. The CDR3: CASSDARGLIYGYTF. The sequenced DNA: TGTGCCAGCAGTGACGCCAGGGGGCTGATCTATGGCTACACCTTC.